What follows describes a single T cell receptor (beta chain). Time point noted: pretreatment peripheral blood. This sample is drawn from a study of PD-L1 blockade in urothelial cancer. Synthetic analogs of TCR templates were spiked into every PCR. Data came from immunoSEQ multiplex PCR; TCRdb stores just in-frame clones and leaves some out. The table lists approximately 63,000 clones, roughly four fifths of them singletons. The CDR3 consists of 16 residues. The V and J ends lost 5 bases and 5 bases, in that order; junction bases with no gene match: 6. Germline lookup yields CDR1 SGHTA and CDR2 FQGNSA. This specimen consisted of PBMCs, obtained around atezolizumab (anti-PD-L1) treatment. V and J are TRBV7-2 and TRBJ2-2; 12 bases match TRBD1. This sequence was found in a man aged 65 to 79 with urothelial cancer. The CDR3 nucleotides read TGTGCCAGCAGCCCTCCGGGACAGGGGGCGACCGGGGAGCTGTTTTTT. Its protein is CASSPPGQGATGELFF.